These 10 T cell receptor beta chains originate from one sample sequenced in a study of breast tumors, draining lymph nodes, adjacent tissues. One entry per CDR3 protein, called by TCRdb with MiXCR from the multiplex PCR reads. The data contain fewer than 250,000 distinct CDR3 sequences, less than 40% of them seen just once; the ten biggest clones take up roughly 1.3%. The lymph nodes were axillary draining lymph nodes from breast cancer patients. The sequencing sample was made of axillary lymph node tissue. These receptors all come from a female donor with breast cancer. Some clones in this sample may be carry-over from other donors' samples.

In this sample, this clonotype turned up many times. V usage is TRBV19 and J usage is TRBJ1-3; 9 bases are shared with TRBD1. The CDR3 totals 15 residues. V gave up 6 bases and J gave up 4 bases; unmatched junction bases: 7. Looked up from germline, CDR1 is LNHDA and CDR2 is SQIVND (reference sequence). CDR3 DNA sequence: TGTGCCAGTAGCGAACAGGGGGCGCGCGGAAACACCATATATTTT. The encoded protein is CASSEQGARGNTIYF.

This clonotype has at least ten counts. The chain recombines TRBV7-8 with TRBJ2-2; 7 nucleotides line up with TRBD1. Looked up from germline, CDR1 is SGHVS and CDR2 is FQNEAQ. The V segment lost 5 bases and the J segment 4 bases; nucleotides outside the gene matches: 13. CDR3 length: 17 amino acids. DNA of the CDR3: TGTGCCAGCAGCCCCCCCTCCTTGACAGGGCCCACCGGGGAGCTGTTTTTT. Its translation is CASSPPSLTGPTGELFF.

In its sample, this clonotype was seen many times. The chain employs TRBV12-3 or TRBV12-4 and TRBJ1-4; perhaps TRBD1 as D (5 bases). V lost 6 bases to trimming and J lost 5 bases, with 13 bases between them. CDR3 size: 14 residues. The CDR3 protein is CASRVGTGNEKLFF. CDR3 DNA: TGTGCCAGCAGGGTAGGGACGGGGAATGAAAAACTGTTTTTT.

At least ten counts were recorded for this clonotype. The rearrangement joins TRBV30 to TRBJ2-7, with D maybe TRBD2 (6 bases). The length of the CDR3 is 16 residues. Looked up from germline, CDR1 is GTSNPN and CDR2 is SVGIG (reference sequence). The V end was cut by 3 bases, the J end by 2 bases, with 20 bases between. The CDR3 DNA reads TGTGCCTGGAGCACCTCTCCGGGACTCTTACCCTACGAGCAGTACTTC. It codes for CAWSTSPGLLPYEQYF.

This clonotype was found once. A much larger clone is a single base away; this may be a read error. The V gene is TRBV6-6, the J gene TRBJ2-2, with TRBD2 matching over 12 bases. Per the germline V gene, CDR1 is MNHNY and CDR2 is SVGAGI (reference sequence). The junction had 6 bases not matched to a gene; V was cut back by 8 bases and J by 2 bases. This CDR3 contains 16 residues. The CDR3 loop is CASGKGLAGNTGELFF. The CDR3 nucleotides are TGTGCCAGCGGTAAAGGACTAGCGGGAAACACCGGGGAGCTGTTTTTT.

In the case of this clonotype: This may stem from a read error, because a much larger clone lies one nucleotide away. The chain links TRBV28 to TRBJ2-7; D could derive from TRBD1 or TRBD2 (7 bases each). This CDR3 is built from 12 residues. Looked up from germline, CDR1 is MDHEN and CDR2 is SYDVKM. The DNA of the CDR3 is TGTGTCAGCGGGACAGCCATTTACGAGCAGTACTTC. Protein: CVSGTAIYEQYF.

The genes are TRBV25-1 and TRBJ1-4, with 11 bases aligning to TRBD1. The CDR3 totals 15 residues. V was pared by 4 bases and J by 12 bases, with 10 bases of the junction left unmatched. The germline gives CDR1 MGHDK, CDR2 SYGVNS. CDR3 amino acids: CASSASWDRGRELFF. CDR3 nucleotides: TGTGCCAGCAGTGCTAGTTGGGACAGGGGGAGGGAACTGTTTTTT.

The chain has TRBV29-1 and TRBJ2-3, with TRBD2 matching over 9 bases. With V trimmed by 5 bases and J by 5 bases, 14 bases remained unmatched. The V gene's germline CDR1 is SQVTM and CDR2 ANQGSEA. The CDR3 runs to 16 residues. This CDR3 reads CSVRWECSGRKDTQYF. In nucleotides, the CDR3 is TGCAGCGTTCGATGGGAATGTAGCGGGAGAAAAGATACGCAGTATTTT.

This clonotype was recorded many times. The chain recombines TRBV7-8 with TRBJ2-3, with 7 bases fitting TRBD1. The CDR3 spans 17 residues. Germline-derived CDR1 and CDR2 are SGHVS and FQNEAQ. Losses at the gene ends were 5 bases for V and 4 bases for J; bases not matched to a gene: 15. The CDR3 DNA sequence: TGTGCCAGCAGCCCCGGCCGGGACAGCGCGCTCGCAGATACGCAGTATTTT. Translating gives CASSPGRDSALADTQYF.

In its sample, this clonotype was seen many times. The rearrangement joins TRBV19 to TRBJ2-2; TRBD1 or TRBD2 may be the D gene (6 bases each). Deletions cut 7 bases from V and 3 bases from J, with 21 bases between. The length of the CDR3 is 17 residues. Looked up from germline, CDR1 is LNHDA and CDR2 is SQIVND (reference sequence). The CDR3 DNA sequence: TGTGCCAGTACCCCCCTTAACACAGGGAGGTACACCGGGGAGCTGTTTTTT. It is translated as CASTPLNTGRYTGELFF.